The following is a TCR beta chain sequence with its context. The junction had 6 bases not matched to a gene; V was cut back by 4 bases and J by 4 bases. Germline V lookup: CDR1 MGHRA, CDR2 YSYEKL. The CDR3 length is 15 residues. This sample is part of a study of beta chain features in type 1 diabetes. What was sequenced were expressed TCRB transcripts, since all of the isolated RNA had been reverse transcribed. Assay: immunoSEQ multiplex PCR; the TCRdb copy retains only in-frame clones and omits some. The sample holds roughly 400,000 clones; approximately 15% are singletons and the top ten take 0.035% to 0.045%.

The sequence came from a man in his thirties or forties in good health. The chain has TRBV4-1 and TRBJ1-5; 8 bases fit TRBD1. Sequenced: naive CD4+ T cells from blood. CDR3 loop: CASSPDRVRNQPQHF. CDR3 coding DNA: TGCGCCAGCAGCCCGGACAGGGTAAGAAATCAGCCCCAGCATTTT.